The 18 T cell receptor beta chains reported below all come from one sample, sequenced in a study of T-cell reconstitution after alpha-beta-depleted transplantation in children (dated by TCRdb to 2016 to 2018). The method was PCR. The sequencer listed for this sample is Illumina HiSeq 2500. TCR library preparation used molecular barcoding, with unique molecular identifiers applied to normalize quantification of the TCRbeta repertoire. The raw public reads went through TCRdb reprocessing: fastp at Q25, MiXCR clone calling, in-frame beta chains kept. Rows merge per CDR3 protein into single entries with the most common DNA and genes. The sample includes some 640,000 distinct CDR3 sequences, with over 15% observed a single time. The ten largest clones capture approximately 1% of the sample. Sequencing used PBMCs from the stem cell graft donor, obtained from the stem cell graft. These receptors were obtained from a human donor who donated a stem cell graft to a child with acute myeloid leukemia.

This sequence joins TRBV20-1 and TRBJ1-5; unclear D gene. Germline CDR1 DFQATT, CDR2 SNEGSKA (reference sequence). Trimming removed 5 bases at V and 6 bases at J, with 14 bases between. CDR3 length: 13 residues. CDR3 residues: CSAFLGPGQPQHF. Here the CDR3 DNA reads TGCAGTGCTTTTTTAGGGCCCGGTCAGCCCCAGCATTTT.

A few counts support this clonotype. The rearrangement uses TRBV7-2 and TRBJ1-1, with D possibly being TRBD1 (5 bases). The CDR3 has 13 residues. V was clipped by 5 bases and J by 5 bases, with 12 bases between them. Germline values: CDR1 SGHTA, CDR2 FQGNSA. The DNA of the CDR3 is TGTGCCAGCAGCATCGGGGGGGGAACTGAAGCTTTCTTT. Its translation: CASSIGGGTEAFF. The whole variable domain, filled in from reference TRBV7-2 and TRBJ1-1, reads GAGVSQSPSNKVTEKGKDVELRCDPISGHTALYWYRQSLGQGLEFLIYFQGNSAPDKSGLPSDRFSAERTGGSVSTLTIQRTQQEDSAVYLCASSIGGGTEAFFGQGTRLTVV.

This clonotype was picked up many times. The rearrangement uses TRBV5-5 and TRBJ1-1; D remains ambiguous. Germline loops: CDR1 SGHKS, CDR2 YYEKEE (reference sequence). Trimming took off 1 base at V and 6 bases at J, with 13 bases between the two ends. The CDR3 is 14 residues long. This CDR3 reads CASSLPSPVAEAFF. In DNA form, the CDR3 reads TGTGCCAGCAGCTTGCCATCCCCTGTCGCTGAAGCTTTCTTT.

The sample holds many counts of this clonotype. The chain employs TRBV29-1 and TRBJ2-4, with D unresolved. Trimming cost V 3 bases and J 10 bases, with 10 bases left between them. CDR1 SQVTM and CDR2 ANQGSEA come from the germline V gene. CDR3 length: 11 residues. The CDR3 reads CSVEVMGIQYF. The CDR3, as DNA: TGCAGCGTTGAGGTCATGGGAATTCAGTACTTC.

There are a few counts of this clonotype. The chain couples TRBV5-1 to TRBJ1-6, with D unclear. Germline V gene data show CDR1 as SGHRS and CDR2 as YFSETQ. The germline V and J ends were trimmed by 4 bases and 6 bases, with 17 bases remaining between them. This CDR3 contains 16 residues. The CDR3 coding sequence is TGCGCCAGCAGCGTTTACAGTACCGACACTAATTCACCCCTCCACTTT. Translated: CASSVYSTDTNSPLHF.

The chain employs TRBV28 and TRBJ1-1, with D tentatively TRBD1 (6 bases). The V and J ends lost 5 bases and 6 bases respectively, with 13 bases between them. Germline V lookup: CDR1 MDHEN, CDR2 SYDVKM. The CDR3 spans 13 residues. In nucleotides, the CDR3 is TGTGCCAGCAGTGCCGCAGGGGAGCCTGAAGCTTTCTTT. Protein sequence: CASSAAGEPEAFF.

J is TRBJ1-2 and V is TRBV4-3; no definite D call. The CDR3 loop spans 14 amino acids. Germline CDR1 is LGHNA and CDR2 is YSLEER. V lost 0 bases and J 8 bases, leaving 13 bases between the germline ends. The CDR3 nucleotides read TGCGCCAGCAGCCAAGACGCAGGAGTGTGGGGCTACACCTTC. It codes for CASSQDAGVWGYTF.

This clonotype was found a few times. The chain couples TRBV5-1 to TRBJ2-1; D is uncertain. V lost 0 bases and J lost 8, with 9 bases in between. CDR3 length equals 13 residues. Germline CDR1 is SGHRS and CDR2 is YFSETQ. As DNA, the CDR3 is TGCGCCAGCAGCTTGGCCTCTCGGGATGAGCAGTTCTTC. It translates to CASSLASRDEQFF.

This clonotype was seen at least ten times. CDR3 in amino acids: CSAPRGGLDNEQFF. In DNA, the CDR3 is TGCAGTGCTCCGCGGGGGGGTCTTGACAATGAGCAGTTCTTC. The V and J genes are TRBV20-1 and TRBJ2-1, with TRBD2 matching over 9 bases. The V and J ends lost 5 bases and 5 bases, in that order; junction bases with no gene match: 7. Germline V gives CDR1 DFQATT, CDR2 SNEGSKA (reference sequence). The CDR3 is made up of 14 amino acids.

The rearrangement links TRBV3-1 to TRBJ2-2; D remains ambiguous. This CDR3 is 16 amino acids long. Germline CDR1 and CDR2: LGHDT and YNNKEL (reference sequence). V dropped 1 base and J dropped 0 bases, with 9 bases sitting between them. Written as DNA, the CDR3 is TGTGCCAGCAGCCAAGGTCCTTTAGCGAACACCGGGGAGCTGTTTTTT. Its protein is CASSQGPLANTGELFF. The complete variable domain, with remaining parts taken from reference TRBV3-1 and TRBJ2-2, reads DTAVSQTPKYLVTQMGNDKSIKCEQNLGHDTMYWYKQDSKKFLKIMFSYNNKELIINETVPNRFSPKSPDKAHLNLHINSLELGDSAVYFCASSQGPLANTGELFFGEGSRLTVL.

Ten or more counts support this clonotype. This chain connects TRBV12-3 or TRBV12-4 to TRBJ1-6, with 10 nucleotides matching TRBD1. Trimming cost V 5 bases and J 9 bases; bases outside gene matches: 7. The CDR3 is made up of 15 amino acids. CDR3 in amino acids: CASSRQGAIGSPLHF. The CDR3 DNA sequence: TGTGCCAGCAGTAGACAGGGGGCGATCGGTTCACCCCTCCACTTT.

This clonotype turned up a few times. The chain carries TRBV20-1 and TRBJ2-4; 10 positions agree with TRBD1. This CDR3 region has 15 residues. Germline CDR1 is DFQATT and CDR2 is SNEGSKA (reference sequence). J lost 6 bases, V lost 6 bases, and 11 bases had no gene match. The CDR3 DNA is TGCAGTGCCGCAATGAGAGGGACAGGGGTAAACATTCAGTACTTC. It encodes CSAAMRGTGVNIQYF.

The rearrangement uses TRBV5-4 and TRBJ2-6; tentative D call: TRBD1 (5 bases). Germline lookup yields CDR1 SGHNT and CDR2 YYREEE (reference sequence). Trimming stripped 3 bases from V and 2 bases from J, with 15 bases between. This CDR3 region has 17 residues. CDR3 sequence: CASSWQGGFTGANVLTF. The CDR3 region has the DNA TGTGCCAGCAGCTGGCAGGGTGGCTTTACTGGGGCCAACGTCCTGACTTTC. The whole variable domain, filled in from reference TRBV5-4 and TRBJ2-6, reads ETGVTQSPTHLIKTRGQQVTLRCSSQSGHNTVSWYQQALGQGPQFIFQYYREEENGRGNFPPRFSGLQFPNYSSELNVNALELDDSALYLCASSWQGGFTGANVLTFGAGSRLTVL.

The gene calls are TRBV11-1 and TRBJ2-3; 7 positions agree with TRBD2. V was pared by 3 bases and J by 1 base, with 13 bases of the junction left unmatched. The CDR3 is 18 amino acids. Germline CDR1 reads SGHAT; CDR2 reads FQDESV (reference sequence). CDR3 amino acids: CASSFPRDGGGRTDTQYF. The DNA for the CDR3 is TGTGCCAGCAGCTTCCCGAGGGACGGCGGGGGACGCACAGATACGCAGTATTTT. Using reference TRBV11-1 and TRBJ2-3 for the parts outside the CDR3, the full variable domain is EAEVAQSPRYKITEKSQAVAFWCDPISGHATLYWYRQILGQGPELLVQFQDESVVDDSQLPKDRFSAERLKGVDSTLKIQPAELGDSAMYLCASSFPRDGGGRTDTQYFGPGTRLTVL.

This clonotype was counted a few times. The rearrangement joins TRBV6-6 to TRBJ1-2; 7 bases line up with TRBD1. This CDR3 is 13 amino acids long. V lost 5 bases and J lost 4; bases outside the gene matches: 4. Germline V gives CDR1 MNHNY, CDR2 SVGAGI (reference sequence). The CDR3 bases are TGTGCCAGCAGTCCCTACAGGGGCTATGGCTACACCTTC. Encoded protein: CASSPYRGYGYTF.

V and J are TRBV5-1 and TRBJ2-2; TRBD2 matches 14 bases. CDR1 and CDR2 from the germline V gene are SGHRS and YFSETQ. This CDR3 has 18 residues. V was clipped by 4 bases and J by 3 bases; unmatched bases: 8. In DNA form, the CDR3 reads TGCGCCAGCAGCATCCGAGGGGGACTAGCGGGGGACACCGGGGAGCTGTTTTTT. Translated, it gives CASSIRGGLAGDTGELFF.

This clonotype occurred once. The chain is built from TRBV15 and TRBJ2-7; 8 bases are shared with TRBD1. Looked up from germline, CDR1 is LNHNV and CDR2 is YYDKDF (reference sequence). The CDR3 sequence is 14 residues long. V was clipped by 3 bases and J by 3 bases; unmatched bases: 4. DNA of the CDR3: TGTGCCACCAGCAGTATTACAGGGGGCTACGAGCAGTACGTC. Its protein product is CATSSITGGYEQYV.

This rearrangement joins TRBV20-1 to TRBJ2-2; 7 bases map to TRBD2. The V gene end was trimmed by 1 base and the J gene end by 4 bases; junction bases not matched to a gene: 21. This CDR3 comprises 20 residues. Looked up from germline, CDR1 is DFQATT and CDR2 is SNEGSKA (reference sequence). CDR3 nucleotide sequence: TGCAGTGCTAGAGGTTCAATTGGGGGGGGTGTCCAGACCCCCACCGGGGAGCTGTTTTTT. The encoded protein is CSARGSIGGGVQTPTGELFF.